What follows are 27 T cell receptor beta chains derived from one specimen sequenced in a study of shared T cell receptors in the human thymus. Repertoires were generated with immunoSEQ multiplex PCR, while TCRdb's copy carries only in-frame clones and drops some. This table holds approximately 400,000 clones, approximately 95% found once. Sequencing was carried out using thymocytes. The receptors were gathered from a human donor.

The V gene is TRBV7-9, the J gene TRBJ2-6, with 7 positions matching TRBD1. V dropped 5 bases and J dropped 2; count of bases not matched to a gene: 9. The CDR3 runs 17 residues. CDR1 SEHNR and CDR2 FQNEAQ come from the germline V gene (reference sequence). CDR3 DNA sequence: TGTGCCAGCAGCCCACGCAGGGGGAGCCCTGGGGCCAACGTCCTGACTTTC. Protein: CASSPRRGSPGANVLTF.

The chain is built from TRBV27 and TRBJ1-5; the D gene is possibly TRBD1 (5 bases). The germline CDR1 and CDR2 sequences are MNHEY and SMNVEV (reference sequence). V lost 4 bases and J 4 bases, leaving 17 bases between the germline ends. CDR3 length equals 16 residues. The CDR3 sequence: CASSSGESGWNQPQHF. The CDR3 DNA follows: TGTGCCAGCAGTTCGGGGGAAAGCGGGTGGAATCAGCCCCAGCATTTT.

The CDR3 DNA sequence: TGTGCCAGCAGTTTACGGGGGACTAGCGGGTACGAGCAGTACTTC. Its protein is CASSLRGTSGYEQYF. The chain employs TRBV27 and TRBJ2-7, with 12 nucleotides matching TRBD2. Trimming at V came to 2 bases and at J to 4 bases, leaving 3 bases not matched to a gene. Germline CDR1 is MNHEY and CDR2 is SMNVEV (reference sequence). The CDR3 totals 15 residues.

This clone has only one observation. The gene calls are TRBV4-1 and TRBJ2-1, with 14 bases identical to TRBD2. Per the germline V gene, CDR1 is MGHRA and CDR2 is YSYEKL. The CDR3 has 20 residues. The V gene end was trimmed by 0 bases and the J gene end by 8 bases; junction bases not matched to a gene: 15. The CDR3 nucleotides read TGCGCCAGCAGCCAAGAATGTACCGTACCGGGACTAGCGGGAGTTCATGAGCAGTTCTTC. Translated, it gives CASSQECTVPGLAGVHEQFF.

V usage is TRBV21-1 and J usage is TRBJ1-3. TRBV21-1 is flagged as a pseudogene. This CDR3 is built from 14 residues. Here the CDR3 DNA reads TGTGCCAGCAGCCGCCCTGCGGGGGGTAACGCCATATATTTT. As protein: CASSRPAGGNAIYF.

There are a few counts of this clone. The chain has TRBV2 and TRBJ2-7; D is possibly TRBD1 or TRBD2 (6 bases each). Germline CDR1 reads SNHLY; CDR2 reads FYNNEI. Trimming cost V 6 bases and J 7 bases, with 19 bases left between them. This CDR3 is built from 14 residues. This CDR3 reads CASSPFRQAGEQYF. CDR3 nucleotide sequence: TGTGCCAGCAGCCCCTTCCGACAGGCGGGGGAGCAGTACTTC.

CDR3 protein: CASSEKTGTLTDTQYF. In DNA, the CDR3 is TGTGCCAGCAGTGAAAAAACCGGGACTCTCACAGATACGCAGTATTTT. The chain couples TRBV6-1 to TRBJ2-3, with D maybe TRBD2 (6 bases). The V gene lost 2 bases and the J gene lost 2 bases, with 14 bases spanning the gap. The CDR3 loop spans 16 amino acids. Germline CDR1 is MNHNS and CDR2 is SASEGT.

The J gene is TRBJ2-5, the V gene TRBV18, with TRBD1 identical over 8 bases. This CDR3 is built from 15 residues. The germline V gene encodes CDR1 KGHSH and CDR2 LQKENI. The V gene end was trimmed by 4 bases and the J gene end by 4 bases; junction bases not matched to a gene: 8. CDR3 nucleotides: TGTGCCAGCTCACGACCGACAGGGGTAGGAGAGACCCAGTACTTC. Residues: CASSRPTGVGETQYF.

The V gene is TRBV2, the J gene TRBJ2-7; no clear D. The CDR3 is 12 residues long. Trimming shortened V by 7 bases and J by 1 base, and 8 bases separated the two germline ends. Germline V gene sequence: CDR1 SNHLY, CDR2 FYNNEI. The CDR3 DNA is TGTGCCAGCACCGGGCTGTCCTACGAGCAGTACTTC. As protein: CASTGLSYEQYF.

V gene TRBV27 combines with J gene TRBJ2-4; possibly TRBD2 for D (6 bases). This CDR3 region has 16 residues. The germline CDR1 and CDR2 sequences are MNHEY and SMNVEV (reference sequence). Trimming pared 6 bases from V and 3 bases from J, leaving 18 bases between. The CDR3 region is CASSSRLVWGKNIQYF. The CDR3 DNA reads TGTGCCAGCAGCTCAAGACTAGTCTGGGGCAAAAACATTCAGTACTTC.

The genes are TRBV28 and TRBJ2-1, with 10 bases that match TRBD1. V trimming: 5 bases; J trimming: 8 bases; junction bases outside the gene matches: 6. Germline assignment: CDR1 MDHEN and CDR2 SYDVKM. This CDR3 is built from 14 residues. CDR3 loop: CASSDRGLWDEQFF. The CDR3 bases are TGTGCCAGCAGTGACAGGGGGCTTTGGGATGAGCAGTTCTTC.

V is TRBV28 and J is TRBJ2-7; D is perhaps TRBD1 (6 bases). This CDR3 comprises 16 residues. Trimming shortened V by 7 bases and J by 2 bases, and 21 bases separated the two germline ends. Germline CDR1 MDHEN, CDR2 SYDVKM. Here the CDR3 reads CASTIVIRGYPYEQYF. The CDR3 DNA is TGTGCCAGCACTATAGTTATCAGGGGTTATCCCTACGAGCAGTACTTC.

The genes are TRBV7-8 and TRBJ2-3, with TRBD2 matching over 12 bases. Germline CDR1 SGHVS, CDR2 FQNEAQ. V was pared by 1 base and J by 0 bases, with 11 bases of the junction left unmatched. The CDR3 contains 20 residues. DNA for the CDR3: TGTGCCAGCAGCTTAGACCCTGGACTAGCGGGATTTCCTAGCACAGATACGCAGTATTTT. Translation gives CASSLDPGLAGFPSTDTQYF.

The V call is TRBV10-1, the J call TRBJ2-7, with TRBD2 matching over 13 bases. Unmatched junction bases numbered 9, after V lost 0 bases and J lost 4 bases. Germline V CDR1 and CDR2: WNHNN, SYGVQD (reference sequence). The CDR3 runs 18 residues. This CDR3 is CASSESRPGLAGPYEQYF. In nucleotides, the CDR3 is TGCGCCAGCAGTGAGTCGAGACCGGGACTAGCGGGACCGTACGAGCAGTACTTC.

With respect to this clone: The junction departs from germline at one end; a sequencing error may be responsible. The V and J genes are TRBV7-2 and TRBJ2-7; 7 nucleotides align to TRBD2. CDR1 and CDR2 from the germline V gene are SGHTA and FQGNSA. The CDR3 extends over 15 amino acids. The CDR3 DNA reads TGTGCCAGCAGCCCCGGCCGGACTAGTCGCTACGAGCAGCACTTC. Its translation: CASSPGRTSRYEQHF.

This clone was seen a handful of times. The chain couples TRBV9 to TRBJ2-5, with 11 positions matching TRBD1. The length of the CDR3 is 19 residues. The J segment lost 5 bases and the V segment lost 0 bases, leaving 15 bases of the junction unmatched. CDR1 SGDLS and CDR2 YYNGEE come from the germline V gene. In DNA, the CDR3 is TGTGCCAGCAGCGTAGGGACAGGGGGCCCTGGAGAGAAGTGTGAGACCCAGTACTTC. Amino acids: CASSVGTGGPGEKCETQYF.

The rearrangement joins TRBV5-1 to TRBJ2-5; 7 bases agree with TRBD1. Per the germline V gene, CDR1 is SGHRS and CDR2 is YFSETQ. This CDR3 region has 16 residues. V gave up 0 bases and J gave up 4 bases; unmatched junction bases: 9. The CDR3 here is CASSLGPGGSRETQYF. The CDR3 bases are TGCGCCAGCAGCTTGGGTCCAGGGGGATCGAGAGAGACCCAGTACTTC.

This chain connects TRBV15 to TRBJ1-2; D is unclear. Trimming removed 1 base from V and 6 bases from J, with 9 bases in between. This CDR3 contains 13 residues. CDR1 is LNHNV and CDR2 is YYDKDF in the germline V gene (reference sequence). This CDR3 reads CATSRVGRDGYTF. The CDR3 nucleotides are TGTGCCACCAGCAGAGTGGGGAGAGATGGCTACACCTTC.

The rearrangement joins TRBV7-9 to TRBJ2-7, with D possibly matching TRBD2 (6 bases). The CDR3 contains 15 residues. V gave up 4 bases and J gave up 3 bases, with 16 bases separating them. Looked up from germline, CDR1 is SEHNR and CDR2 is FQNEAQ (reference sequence). The CDR3 loop reads CASSCGTPTYYEQYF. The CDR3 DNA reads TGTGCCAGCAGCTGCGGGACTCCGACCTACTACGAGCAGTACTTC.

V is TRBV5-1 and J is TRBJ2-5; no clear D gene. CDR1 is SGHRS, CDR2 YFSETQ, per germline. With 0 bases removed from V and 12 bases from J, the gap between germline ends came to 15 bases. This CDR3 is built from 13 residues. This CDR3 is CASSLAPCGSKYF. DNA of the CDR3: TGCGCCAGCAGCTTGGCCCCATGTGGATCGAAGTACTTC.

This clone was seen only once. J is TRBJ2-1 and V is TRBV7-9; possible D gene TRBD2, 5 bases. Germline V CDR1 and CDR2: SEHNR, FQNEAQ (reference sequence). Trimming removed 3 bases from V and 6 bases from J, with 12 bases in between. The CDR3 consists of 14 residues. CDR3 loop: CASSLALDFNEQFF. The CDR3 DNA reads TGTGCCAGCAGCTTGGCCCTGGACTTCAATGAGCAGTTCTTC.

The rearrangement uses TRBV28 and TRBJ2-7, with a possible D match to TRBD2 (6 bases). Trimming cost V 5 bases and J 1 base, with 18 bases left between them. The CDR3 loop spans 16 amino acids. CDR1 and CDR2 from the germline V gene are MDHEN and SYDVKM. The CDR3 DNA sequence: TGTGCCAGCAGTCCATCGGGGGACGTTTTTTCCTACGAGCAGTACTTC. The encoded protein is CASSPSGDVFSYEQYF.

The rearrangement links TRBV16 to TRBJ1-2, with D hard to call. CDR1 and CDR2 (germline): KGHSY, FQNENV. V was shortened by 1 base and J by 4 bases, with 13 bases between the two germline ends. CDR3 size: 15 residues. This CDR3 reads CASSQYPRHFYGYTF. Written as DNA, the CDR3 is TGTGCCAGCAGCCAATACCCCCGGCACTTCTATGGCTACACCTTC.

V and J are TRBV27 and TRBJ2-7; TRBD1 might be the D (5 bases). The CDR3 sequence is 14 residues long. With 4 bases removed from V and 7 bases from J, the gap between germline ends came to 17 bases. Germline values: CDR1 MNHEY, CDR2 SMNVEV (reference sequence). CDR3 in DNA: TGTGCCAGCAGTTGGGTCCACAGGCCGGTTGAGCAGTACTTC. The encoded protein is CASSWVHRPVEQYF.

The chain carries TRBV28 and TRBJ2-4; D perhaps matches TRBD1 (5 bases). This CDR3 is 12 amino acids long. V was shortened by 6 bases and J by 8 bases, with 11 bases between the two germline ends. Germline CDR1 is MDHEN and CDR2 is SYDVKM. The CDR3 sequence is CASSGRRDIQYF. CDR3 nucleotides: TGTGCCAGCAGCGGGCGCAGGGACATTCAGTACTTC.

The chain joins TRBV11-2 to TRBJ2-3; no definite D call. The V end lost 3 bases, the J end lost 0 bases, and 13 bases lay between the germline ends. The CDR3 runs 16 residues. Germline V CDR1 and CDR2: SGHAT, FQNNGV. The CDR3 is CASSFIQHGSTDTQYF. The CDR3 bases are TGTGCCAGCAGCTTTATACAGCACGGGAGCACAGATACGCAGTATTTT.

The V gene is TRBV30, the J gene TRBJ2-7; 7 bases match TRBD2. J lost 6 bases, V lost 3 bases, and 8 bases had no gene match. The germline CDR1 and CDR2 sequences are GTSNPN and SVGIG (reference sequence). The CDR3 covers 13 residues. The CDR3 spells CAWRVLGRSEQYF. CDR3 nucleotides: TGTGCCTGGAGAGTCCTCGGGAGGTCCGAGCAGTACTTC.